This T cell receptor beta chain was obtained from a study of T cell changes during pregnancy in multiple sclerosis. Germline V gene data show CDR1 as SGHNT and CDR2 as YENEEA. The J segment lost 10 bases and the V segment lost 1 base, leaving 6 bases of the junction unmatched. This CDR3 has 13 residues. TCRdb keeps only in-frame clones here, not all; method: immunoSEQ multiplex PCR. This table has about 73,000 clones, 85% to 90% appearing once. Sequenced material: peripheral blood, taken after pregnancy. The TCR originated in a female donor in good health, enrolled as a control in a pregnancy study. The V call is TRBV11-3, the J call TRBJ1-2; 7 bases are a match to TRBD1. Here the CDR3 DNA reads TGTGCCAGCAGCTTAGGACCCGGGACAGACTACACCTTC. This sequence encodes CASSLGPGTDYTF.